This entry concerns a single TCR beta chain. The record originates from a study of blood T cell repertoires in COVID-19. Turning to the study itself: The analysed material was cDNA or gDNA that came from T cells, B-cell-depleted T cells, or PBMCs.

TCRdb's table, derived via immunoSEQ multiplex PCR, lists solely in-frame clones and lacks some. The table includes 160,000 or so clones, roughly 87% detected once. The CDR3 runs 12 residues. Germline loops: CDR1 LGHDT, CDR2 YNNKEL (reference sequence). The V end was cut by 0 bases, the J end by 7 bases, with 6 bases between. Specimen: peripheral blood. This sequence originates from a woman aged 55-70 years who had recovered from COVID-19. This chain connects TRBV3-1 (or the pseudogene TRBV3-2) to TRBJ1-1; unclear D gene. As DNA, the CDR3 is TGTGCCAGCAGCCAAGATCAGAATGAAGCTTTCTTT. Its protein product is CASSQDQNEAFF.